The 4 T cell receptor beta chains reported below all come from one sample, sequenced in a study of cytotoxic CD8 clonotypes in ibrutinib-treated CLL. Here immunoSEQ multiplex PCR was the method, and the copy in TCRdb shows in-frame clones only, minus some. The sample lists about 25,000 clones; roughly 70% were seen once. This material consisted of PBMCs, taken after 12 months of ibrutinib treatment. The receptors come from a human donor with chronic lymphocytic leukemia.

V is TRBV5-4 and J is TRBJ1-6; D possibly corresponds to TRBD1 (6 bases). Between the trimmed V and J ends, which lost 2 bases and 7 bases, there was a span of 16 bases. Germline V gene data show CDR1 as SGHNT and CDR2 as YYREEE (reference sequence). CDR3 length: 16 amino acids. Here the CDR3 reads CASSFLGGGANSPLHF. DNA of the CDR3: TGTGCCAGCAGCTTTTTGGGCGGGGGGGCGAATTCACCCCTCCACTTT.

This clone was seen a single time. This rearrangement joins TRBV4-1 to TRBJ1-6, with 9 positions matching TRBD1. From germline, CDR1 is MGHRA and CDR2 YSYEKL. The V gene end was trimmed by 1 base and the J gene end by 3 bases; junction bases not matched to a gene: 7. The CDR3 has 18 residues. Written as DNA, the CDR3 is TGCGCCAGCAGCCAAGGGTCCCCGACAGGGGGCTATAATTCACCCCTCCACTTT. Translation gives CASSQGSPTGGYNSPLHF.

This clone was seen more than once but under ten times. The chain recombines TRBV7-9 with TRBJ2-7, with 13 bases fitting TRBD2. Germline values: CDR1 SEHNR, CDR2 FQNEAQ (reference sequence). The CDR3 covers 15 residues. Trimming took 4 bases from V and 7 from J; bases not matched to a gene: 7. CDR3 sequence reads: CASSYAGLAGVEQYF. The CDR3 nucleotides read TGTGCCAGCAGCTACGCCGGACTAGCGGGGGTTGAGCAGTACTTC.

This clone was seen only a few times. The J gene is TRBJ2-4, the V gene TRBV5-6, with a possible D match to TRBD2 (6 bases). The V and J ends lost 4 bases and 6 bases respectively, with 14 bases between them. The CDR3 consists of 14 residues. Germline CDR1 and CDR2: SGHDT and YYEEEE. The CDR3 DNA reads TGTGCCAGCAGCCGCGCGGGGCGCGGAAACATTCAGTACTTC. Translating gives CASSRAGRGNIQYF. The full variable domain, in which reference TRBV5-6 and TRBJ2-4 provide the parts outside the CDR3, is DAGVTQSPTHLIKTRGQQVTLRCSPKSGHDTVSWYQQALGQGPQFIFQYYEEEERQRGNFPDRFSGHQFPNYSSELNVNALLLGDSALYLCASSRAGRGNIQYFGAGTRLSVL.